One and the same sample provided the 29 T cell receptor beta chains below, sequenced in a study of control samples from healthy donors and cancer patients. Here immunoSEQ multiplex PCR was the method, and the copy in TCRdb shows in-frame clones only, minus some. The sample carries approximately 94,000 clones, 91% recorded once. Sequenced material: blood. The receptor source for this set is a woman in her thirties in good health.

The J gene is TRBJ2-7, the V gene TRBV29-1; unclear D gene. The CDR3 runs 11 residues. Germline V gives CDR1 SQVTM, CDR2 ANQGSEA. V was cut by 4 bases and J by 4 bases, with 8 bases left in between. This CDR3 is CSVGRQYEQYF. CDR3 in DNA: TGCAGCGTTGGAAGGCAGTACGAGCAGTACTTC.

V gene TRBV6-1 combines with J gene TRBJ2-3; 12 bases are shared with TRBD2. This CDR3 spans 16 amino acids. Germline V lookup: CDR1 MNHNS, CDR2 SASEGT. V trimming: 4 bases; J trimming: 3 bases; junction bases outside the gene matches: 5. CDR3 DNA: TGTGCCAGCAGTGGGACTAGCGGGATACGAACAGATACGCAGTATTTT. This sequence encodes CASSGTSGIRTDTQYF.

CDR3 in amino acids: CASSLSSMNTEAFF. The CDR3 DNA is TGTGCCAGCAGCTTAAGTAGTATGAACACTGAAGCTTTCTTT. This chain connects TRBV7-3 to TRBJ1-1; D is unclear. V gave up 1 base and J gave up 0 bases, with 6 bases separating them. Germline V gene sequence: CDR1 SGHTA, CDR2 FQGTGA. The CDR3 is 14 residues long.

The CDR3 bases are TGCGCCAGCAGCTTAGGGGGGTCATCTAATGAAAAACTGTTTTTT. This encodes CASSLGGSSNEKLFF. The chain is built from TRBV5-1 and TRBJ1-4; maybe TRBD1 (6 bases). The V end was cut by 2 bases, the J end by 3 bases, with 11 bases between. The germline V gene encodes CDR1 SGHRS and CDR2 YFSETQ. The CDR3 loop spans 15 amino acids.

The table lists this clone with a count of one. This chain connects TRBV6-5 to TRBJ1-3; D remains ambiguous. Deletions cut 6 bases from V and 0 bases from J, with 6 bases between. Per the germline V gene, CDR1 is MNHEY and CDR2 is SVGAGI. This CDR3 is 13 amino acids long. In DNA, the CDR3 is TGTGCCAGCAGAAAGGCCTCTGGAAACACCATATATTTT. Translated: CASRKASGNTIYF.

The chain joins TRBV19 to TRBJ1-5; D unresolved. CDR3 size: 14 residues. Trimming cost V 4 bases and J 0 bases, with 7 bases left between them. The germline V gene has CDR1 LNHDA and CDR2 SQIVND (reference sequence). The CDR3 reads CASSRQNSNQPQHF. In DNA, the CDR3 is TGTGCCAGTAGTAGGCAGAATAGCAATCAGCCCCAGCATTTT.

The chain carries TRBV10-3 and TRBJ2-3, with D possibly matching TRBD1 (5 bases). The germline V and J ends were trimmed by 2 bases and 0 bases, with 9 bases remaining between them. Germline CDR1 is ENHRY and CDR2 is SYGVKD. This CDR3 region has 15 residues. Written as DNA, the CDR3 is TGTGCCATCAGTGAGAGGGGAATTAGCACAGATACGCAGTATTTT. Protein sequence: CAISERGISTDTQYF.

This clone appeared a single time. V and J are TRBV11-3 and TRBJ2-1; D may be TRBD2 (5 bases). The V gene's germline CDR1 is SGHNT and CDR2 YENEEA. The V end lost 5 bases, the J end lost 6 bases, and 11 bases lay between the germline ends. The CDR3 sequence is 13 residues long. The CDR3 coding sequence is TGTGCCAGCAGCGCGGGTCTTCGCAATGAGCAGTTCTTC. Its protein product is CASSAGLRNEQFF.

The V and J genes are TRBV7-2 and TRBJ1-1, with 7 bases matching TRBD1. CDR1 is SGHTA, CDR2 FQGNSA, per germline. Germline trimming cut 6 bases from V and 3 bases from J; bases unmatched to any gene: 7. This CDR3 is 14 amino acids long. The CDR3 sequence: CASSPGQEYTEAFF. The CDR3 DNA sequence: TGTGCCAGCAGTCCCGGACAGGAGTACACTGAAGCTTTCTTT.

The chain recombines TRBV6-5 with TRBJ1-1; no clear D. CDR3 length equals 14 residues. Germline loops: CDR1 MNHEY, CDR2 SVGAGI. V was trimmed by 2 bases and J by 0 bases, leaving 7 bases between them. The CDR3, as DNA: TGTGCCAGCAGTTACGGTTCCTTGAACACTGAAGCTTTCTTT. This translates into CASSYGSLNTEAFF.

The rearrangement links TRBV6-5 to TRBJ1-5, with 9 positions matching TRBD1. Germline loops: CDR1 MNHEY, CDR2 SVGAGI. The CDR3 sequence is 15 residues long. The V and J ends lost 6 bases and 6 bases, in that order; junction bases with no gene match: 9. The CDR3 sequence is CASSSTGGVSQPQHF. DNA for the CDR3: TGTGCCAGCAGCTCTACAGGGGGCGTGAGTCAGCCCCAGCATTTT.

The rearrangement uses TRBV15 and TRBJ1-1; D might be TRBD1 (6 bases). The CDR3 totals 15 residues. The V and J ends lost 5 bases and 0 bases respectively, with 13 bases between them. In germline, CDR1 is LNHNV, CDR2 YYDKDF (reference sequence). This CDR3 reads CATSGKGQMNTEAFF. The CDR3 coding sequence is TGTGCCACCAGCGGGAAGGGACAAATGAACACTGAAGCTTTCTTT.

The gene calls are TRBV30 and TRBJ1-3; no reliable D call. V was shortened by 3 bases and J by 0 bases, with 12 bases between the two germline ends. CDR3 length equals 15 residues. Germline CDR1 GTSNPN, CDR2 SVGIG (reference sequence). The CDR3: CAWRRQMSSGNTIYF. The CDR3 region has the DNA TGTGCCTGGAGGCGACAAATGAGCTCTGGAAACACCATATATTTT.

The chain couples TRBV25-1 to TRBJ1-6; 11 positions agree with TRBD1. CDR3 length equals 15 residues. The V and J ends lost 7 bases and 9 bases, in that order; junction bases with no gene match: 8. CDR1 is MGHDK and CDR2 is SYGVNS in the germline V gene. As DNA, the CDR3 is TGTGCCAGCACCCCGGGGGGACAGGGGGGTTCACCCCTCCACTTT. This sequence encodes CASTPGGQGGSPLHF.

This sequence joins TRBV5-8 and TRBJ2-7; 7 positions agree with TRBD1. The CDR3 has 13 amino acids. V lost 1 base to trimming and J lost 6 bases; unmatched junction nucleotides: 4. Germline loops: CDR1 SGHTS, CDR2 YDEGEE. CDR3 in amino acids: CASSLRGLVEQYF. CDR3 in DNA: TGTGCCAGCAGCTTGAGGGGGCTTGTCGAGCAGTACTTC.

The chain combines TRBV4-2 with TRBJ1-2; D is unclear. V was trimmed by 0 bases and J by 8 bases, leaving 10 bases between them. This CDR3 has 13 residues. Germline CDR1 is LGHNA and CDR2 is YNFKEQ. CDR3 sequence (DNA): TGTGCCAGCAGCCAAGACAGGTTTGGCGGCTACACCTTC. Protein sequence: CASSQDRFGGYTF.

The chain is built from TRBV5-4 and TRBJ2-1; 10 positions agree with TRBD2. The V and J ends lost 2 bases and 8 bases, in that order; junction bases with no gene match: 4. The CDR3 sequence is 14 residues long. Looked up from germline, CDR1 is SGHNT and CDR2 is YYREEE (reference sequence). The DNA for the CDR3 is TGTGCCAGCAGCTTTGGGACTAGCGCCCATGAGCAGTTCTTC. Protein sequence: CASSFGTSAHEQFF.

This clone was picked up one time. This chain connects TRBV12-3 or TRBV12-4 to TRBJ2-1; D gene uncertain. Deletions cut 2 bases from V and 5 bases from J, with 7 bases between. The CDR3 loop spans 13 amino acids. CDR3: CASSLRVDNEQFF. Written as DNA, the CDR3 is TGTGCCAGCAGTTTAAGGGTAGACAATGAGCAGTTCTTC.

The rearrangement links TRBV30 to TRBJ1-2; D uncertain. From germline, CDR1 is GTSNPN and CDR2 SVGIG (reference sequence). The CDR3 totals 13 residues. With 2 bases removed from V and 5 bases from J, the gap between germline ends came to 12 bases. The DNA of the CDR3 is TGTGCCTGGAGTTTTGGGGATACTTATGGCTACACCTTC. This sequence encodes CAWSFGDTYGYTF.

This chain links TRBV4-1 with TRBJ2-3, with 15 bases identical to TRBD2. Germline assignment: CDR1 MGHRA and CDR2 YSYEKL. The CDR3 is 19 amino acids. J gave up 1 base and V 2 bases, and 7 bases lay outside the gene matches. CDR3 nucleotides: TGCGCCAGCAGCCAATATGGACTAGCGGGGGGGCAGGGCACAGATACGCAGTATTTT. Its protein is CASSQYGLAGGQGTDTQYF.

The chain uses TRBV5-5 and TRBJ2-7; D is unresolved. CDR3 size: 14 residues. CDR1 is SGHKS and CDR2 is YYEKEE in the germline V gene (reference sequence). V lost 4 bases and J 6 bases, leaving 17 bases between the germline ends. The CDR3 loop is CASSRDTGRIEQYF. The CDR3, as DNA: TGTGCCAGCAGCAGAGACACGGGCAGGATCGAGCAGTACTTC.

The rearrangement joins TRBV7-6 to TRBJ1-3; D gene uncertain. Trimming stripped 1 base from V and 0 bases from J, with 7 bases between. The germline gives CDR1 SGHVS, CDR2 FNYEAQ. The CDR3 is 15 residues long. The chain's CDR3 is CASSLGLNSGNTIYF. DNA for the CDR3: TGTGCCAGCAGCTTAGGCCTAAACTCTGGAAACACCATATATTTT. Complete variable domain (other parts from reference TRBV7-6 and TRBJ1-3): GAGVSQSPRYKVTKRGQDVALRCDPISGHVSLYWYRQALGQGPEFLTYFNYEAQQDKSGLPNDRFSAERPEGSISTLTIQRTEQRDSAMYRCASSLGLNSGNTIYFGEGSWLTVV.

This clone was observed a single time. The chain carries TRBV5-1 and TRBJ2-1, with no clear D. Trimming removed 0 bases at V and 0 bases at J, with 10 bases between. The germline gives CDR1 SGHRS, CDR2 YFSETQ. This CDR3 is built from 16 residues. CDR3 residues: CASSLVLSGSYNEQFF. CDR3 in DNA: TGCGCCAGCAGCTTGGTTCTATCGGGCTCCTACAATGAGCAGTTCTTC.

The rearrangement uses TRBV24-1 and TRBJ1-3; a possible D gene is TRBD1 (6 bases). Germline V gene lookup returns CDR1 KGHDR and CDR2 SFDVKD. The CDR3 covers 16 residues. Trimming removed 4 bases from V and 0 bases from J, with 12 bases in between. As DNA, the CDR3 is TGTGCCACCAGTGACCCGACAGGCCCCTCTGGAAACACCATATATTTT. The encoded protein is CATSDPTGPSGNTIYF.

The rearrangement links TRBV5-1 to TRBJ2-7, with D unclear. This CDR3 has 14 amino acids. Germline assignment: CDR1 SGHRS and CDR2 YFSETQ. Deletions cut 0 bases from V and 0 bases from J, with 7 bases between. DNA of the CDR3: TGCGCCAGCAGCTTGGAGGCCAACTCCTACGAGCAGTACTTC. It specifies CASSLEANSYEQYF.

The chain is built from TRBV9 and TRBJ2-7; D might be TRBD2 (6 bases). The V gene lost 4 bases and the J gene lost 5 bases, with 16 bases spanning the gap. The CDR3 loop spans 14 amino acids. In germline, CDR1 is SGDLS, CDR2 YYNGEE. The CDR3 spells CASSPGLPRDEQYF. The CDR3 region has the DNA TGTGCCAGCAGCCCGGGACTCCCTAGGGACGAGCAGTACTTC. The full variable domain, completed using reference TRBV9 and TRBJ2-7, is DSGVTQTPKHLITATGQRVTLRCSPRSGDLSVYWYQQSLDQGLQFLIQYYNGEERAKGNILERFSAQQFPDLHSELNLSSLELGDSALYFCASSPGLPRDEQYFGPGTRLTVT.

The CDR3 loop reads CASSPGPERGADTQYF. DNA for the CDR3: TGTGCCAGCTCCCCCGGCCCGGAGCGGGGGGCAGATACGCAGTATTTT. This rearrangement joins TRBV18 to TRBJ2-3; TRBD2 matches 9 bases. This CDR3 contains 16 residues. V lost 6 bases to trimming and J lost 4 bases; unmatched junction nucleotides: 11. Germline CDR1 reads KGHSH; CDR2 reads LQKENI.

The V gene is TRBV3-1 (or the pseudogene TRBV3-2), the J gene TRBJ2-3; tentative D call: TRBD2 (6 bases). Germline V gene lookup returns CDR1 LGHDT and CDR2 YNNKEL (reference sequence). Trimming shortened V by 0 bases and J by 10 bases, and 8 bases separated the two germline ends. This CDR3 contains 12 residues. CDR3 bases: TGTGCCAGCAGCCAAGAGGAGGGAGCGCAGTATTTT. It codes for CASSQEEGAQYF.

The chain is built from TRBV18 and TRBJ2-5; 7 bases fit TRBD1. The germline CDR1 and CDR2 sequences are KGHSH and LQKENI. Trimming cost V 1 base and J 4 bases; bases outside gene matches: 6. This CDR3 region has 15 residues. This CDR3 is CASSPLGGAGETQYF. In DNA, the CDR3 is TGTGCCAGCTCACCACTAGGGGGCGCGGGAGAGACCCAGTACTTC.